Described below is a single T cell receptor (beta chain) sequence and its context. This sample is part of a study of CD8+ T cells in alopecia areata. In each case, RNA was isolated and then reverse transcribed into cDNA as the sequencing template. Profiled with immunoSEQ multiplex PCR; TCRdb holds only in-frame clones, not every one. This sample has about 140,000 clones, with more than 85% found just once. Described treatment: oral pan-JAK inhibitor, 5-10 mg twice daily. CDR3 size: 14 residues. The V gene's germline CDR1 is MGHRA and CDR2 YSYEKL. The germline V and J ends were trimmed by 4 bases and 3 bases, with 12 bases remaining between them.

Sample: CD8+ T cells sorted from blood, taken at week 4, from a patient treated with tofacitinib. The chain recombines TRBV4-1 with TRBJ1-1; D ambiguous. This TCR came from a human donor with alopecia areata. The CDR3, as DNA: TGCGCCAGCAGCCTGGCGGGCCCGGACACTGAAGCTTTCTTT. The encoded protein is CASSLAGPDTEAFF.